What follows describes a single T cell receptor (beta chain). Its antigen is not known. These data originate in a study of T cell responses to AZD1222 COVID-19 vaccine. Findings and caveats of the study: Seropositivity was recorded at baseline in only a handful of AZD1222 recipients.

Measured with immunoSEQ multiplex PCR; TCRdb has only the in-frame clones, and not every one. The sample records roughly 180,000 clones, 90% being singletons. The receptor's source is an adult in good health. Material: peripheral blood, obtained on day 0 of AZD1222 vaccination.

The CDR3 reads CASSRQGRTEAFF. Written as DNA, the CDR3 is TGTGCCAGCTCACGACAGGGGAGGACTGAAGCTTTCTTT. The chain recombines TRBV18 with TRBJ1-1; 8 bases line up with TRBD1. With 4 bases clipped from V and 5 bases from J, the junction kept 3 bases outside the gene matches. Germline V gene data show CDR1 as KGHSH and CDR2 as LQKENI. The CDR3 length is 13 residues.